Sequencing of this T cell receptor beta chain was carried out in a study of T cells in tuberculosis. Time point described: new active TB diagnosis, blood taken before or within 7 days of starting treatment. This CDR3 has 14 residues. V was shortened by 6 bases and J by 8 bases, with 14 bases between the two germline ends. Germline CDR1 reads MRHNA; CDR2 reads SNTAGT. TCRdb's copy holds only in-frame clones and misses some; the assay was immunoSEQ multiplex PCR. The table includes tens of thousands of clones, about 90% detected once. This TCR was sampled from an adult with tuberculosis. Some clones in this sample may be carry-over from other donors' samples. Material: PBMCs, obtained at tuberculosis diagnosis. The chain links TRBV6-4 to TRBJ1-6; possible D gene TRBD1, 6 bases. The CDR3 DNA is TGTGCCAGCAGCGAGGGGACACGCGATTCACCCCTCCACTTT. Residues: CASSEGTRDSPLHF.